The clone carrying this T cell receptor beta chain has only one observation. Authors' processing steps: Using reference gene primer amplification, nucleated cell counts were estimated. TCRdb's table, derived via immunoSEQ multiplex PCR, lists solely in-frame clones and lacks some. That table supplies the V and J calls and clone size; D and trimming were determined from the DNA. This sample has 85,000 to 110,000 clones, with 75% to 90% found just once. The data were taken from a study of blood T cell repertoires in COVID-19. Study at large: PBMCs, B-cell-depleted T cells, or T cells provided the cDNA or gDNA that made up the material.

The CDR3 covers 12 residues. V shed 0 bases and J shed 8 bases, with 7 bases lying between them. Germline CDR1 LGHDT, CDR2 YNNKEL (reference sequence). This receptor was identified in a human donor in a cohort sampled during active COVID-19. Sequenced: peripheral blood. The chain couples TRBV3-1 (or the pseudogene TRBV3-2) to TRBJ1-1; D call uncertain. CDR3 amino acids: CASSQDVAEAFF. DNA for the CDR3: TGTGCCAGCAGCCAAGACGTGGCAGAAGCTTTCTTT.